The table lists the clone carrying this TCR beta chain with a few counts. This sample stems from a study of T-cell memory formation after mild COVID-19. This CDR3 comprises 14 residues. Trimming stripped 6 bases from V and 1 base from J, with 12 bases between. TCRdb redid the calling of the 5' RACE reads with MiXCR, one entry per CDR3 protein. The sample yields 350,000 to 450,000 distinct CDR3 sequences, 20% seen once. Sequencing was performed on PBMCs or a T cell subset sorted from them (not recorded which). The chain joins TRBV12-3 or TRBV12-4 to TRBJ1-2; D is uncertain. The receptor was derived from an adult woman who had mild COVID-19 (a few samples of this study predate the infection). Cell type and time point are not known. The CDR3 DNA follows: TGTGCCAGCAGGCAGGACGTAAATAACTATGGCTACACCTTC. It yields the protein CASRQDVNNYGYTF.